This T cell receptor beta chain was profiled in a study of technical replicates of blood from a few donors. V shed 1 base and J 0 bases; nucleotides not matched to a gene: 8. Germline V gene sequence: CDR1 PRHDT, CDR2 FYEKMQ (reference sequence). This CDR3 spans 18 amino acids. Only in-frame clones appear in the TCRdb table, and some are missing; sequencing was by immunoSEQ multiplex PCR. This sample yields 79,000 or so clones, of which 80% to 95% are seen a single time; roughly 0.37% belongs to the top ten. The clonotype comes from a human donor in good health. This chain connects TRBV13 to TRBJ2-7; TRBD2 aligns across 11 bases. Sequencing was carried out using T cells isolated from PBMCs. The CDR3 region is CASSLVTGLAEISYEQYF. The DNA of the CDR3 is TGTGCCAGCAGCTTAGTAACGGGACTAGCGGAAATCTCCTACGAGCAGTACTTC. Combining the CDR3 with reference TRBV13 and TRBJ2-7 gives the whole variable domain AAGVIQSPRHLIKEKRETATLKCYPIPRHDTVYWYQQGPGQDPQFLISFYEKMQSDKGSIPDRFSAQQFSDYHSELNMSSLELGDSALYFCASSLVTGLAEISYEQYFGPGTRLTVT.